The 30 T cell receptor beta chains below all came from one sample that was sequenced in a study of CD8 T cells in Susac syndrome. Random hexamers served to reverse transcribe roughly 0.45 to 1 ug RNA. Using its own MiXCR run on the immunoSEQ multiplex PCR reads, TCRdb lists one record per CDR3 protein. The sample has approximately 210,000 distinct CDR3 sequences; about 94% are singletons. Sample: CD4+ T cells from PBMCs. The receptors stem from a human donor with Susac syndrome.

This chain connects TRBV3-1 to TRBJ1-4; D is undetermined. The CDR3 sequence is 14 residues long. CDR1 and CDR2 (germline): LGHDT, YNNKEL (reference sequence). Trimming removed 0 bases from V and 2 bases from J, with 4 bases in between. CDR3 DNA: TGTGCCAGCAGCCAAGATACGACTAATGAAAAACTGTTTTTT. The encoded protein is CASSQDTTNEKLFF.

This clonotype was observed once. The chain links TRBV7-2 to TRBJ1-3, with D tentatively TRBD1 (6 bases). In germline, CDR1 is SGHTA, CDR2 FQGNSA. The CDR3 is made up of 14 amino acids. Trimming removed 8 bases at V and 4 bases at J, with 15 bases between. The CDR3 is CASAPVGAGNTIYF. In DNA form, the CDR3 reads TGTGCCAGCGCGCCGGTGGGGGCCGGAAACACCATATATTTT.

The genes are TRBV6-6 and TRBJ2-7; TRBD1 matches at 12 bases. The V segment lost 1 base and the J segment 7 bases; nucleotides outside the gene matches: 8. Germline CDR1 is MNHNY and CDR2 is SVGAGI (reference sequence). The CDR3 spans 16 residues. CDR3 DNA sequence: TGTGCCAGCAGTTACTACCGGGACAGGGGGCGCGAGGAGCAGTACTTC. Protein: CASSYYRDRGREEQYF.

J is TRBJ1-4 and V is TRBV30; D is unresolved. The CDR3 extends over 14 amino acids. Germline loops: CDR1 GTSNPN, CDR2 SVGIG (reference sequence). The V end lost 2 bases, the J end lost 3 bases, and 10 bases lay between the germline ends. CDR3 protein: CAWSWSAANEKLFF. DNA for the CDR3: TGTGCCTGGAGTTGGTCCGCAGCTAATGAAAAACTGTTTTTT.

The rearrangement joins TRBV2 to TRBJ2-3, with no clear D. V lost 2 bases and J 6 bases, leaving 15 bases between the germline ends. The CDR3 sequence is 15 residues long. Germline CDR1 reads SNHLY; CDR2 reads FYNNEI. The CDR3 coding sequence is TGTGCCAGCAGTGAATTGGGCCCCCCCGAGGATACGCAGTATTTT. Protein: CASSELGPPEDTQYF.

The genes are TRBV7-9 and TRBJ2-7; 10 bases are a match to TRBD2. The CDR3 totals 15 residues. Germline V gene lookup returns CDR1 SEHNR and CDR2 FQNEAQ (reference sequence). V was clipped by 2 bases and J by 4 bases; unmatched bases: 5. The CDR3 protein is CASSLSSGGGYEQYF. CDR3 in DNA: TGTGCCAGCAGCTTATCTAGCGGGGGTGGTTACGAGCAGTACTTC.

The genes are TRBV12-3 or TRBV12-4 and TRBJ2-1; D unresolved. V lost 3 bases to trimming and J lost 5 bases, with 11 bases between them. This CDR3 comprises 14 residues. The CDR3 DNA reads as TGTGCCAGCAGTTTCGGACGAAAGGACAATGAGCAGTTCTTC. This encodes CASSFGRKDNEQFF.

The chain is built from TRBV9 and TRBJ2-2; possibly TRBD2 for D (6 bases). Trimming removed 4 bases at V and 7 bases at J, with 17 bases between. The germline V gene has CDR1 SGDLS and CDR2 YYNGEE. The CDR3 spans 15 residues. The DNA of the CDR3 is TGTGCCAGCAGCCCAACGGGGGTAGTAAACGGGGAGCTGTTTTTT. Encoded protein: CASSPTGVVNGELFF.

The rearrangement links TRBV28 to TRBJ2-2, with 10 bases identical to TRBD1. Per the germline V gene, CDR1 is MDHEN and CDR2 is SYDVKM. Trimming at V came to 4 bases and at J to 5 bases, leaving 7 bases not matched to a gene. The CDR3 consists of 16 residues. The CDR3 DNA is TGTGCCAGCAGTTCCCCCGGGACAGGGGAAACCGGGGAGCTGTTTTTT. This gives the protein CASSSPGTGETGELFF. Variable domain in full (rest from reference TRBV28 and TRBJ2-2): DVKVTQSSRYLVKRTGEKVFLECVQDMDHENMFWYRQDPGLGLRLIYFSYDVKMKEKGDIPEGYSVSREKKERFSLILESASTNQTSMYLCASSSPGTGETGELFFGEGSRLTVL.

The chain has TRBV7-9 and TRBJ2-7; 8 bases agree with TRBD2. The germline V gene encodes CDR1 SEHNR and CDR2 FQNEAQ (reference sequence). The CDR3 is 15 residues long. V was pared by 6 bases and J by 4 bases, with 11 bases of the junction left unmatched. In DNA, the CDR3 is TGTGCCAGCAGGCCGACCGCTAGCGGGTCTTACGAGCAGTACTTC. This sequence encodes CASRPTASGSYEQYF.

The genes are TRBV10-3 and TRBJ1-1, with D possibly matching TRBD1 (5 bases). Looked up from germline, CDR1 is ENHRY and CDR2 is SYGVKD. The CDR3 contains 12 residues. Trimming took 0 bases from V and 9 from J, leaving 8 bases between them. CDR3 sequence: CAISESEGKAFF. The CDR3 DNA follows: TGTGCCATCAGTGAGTCGGAGGGGAAAGCTTTCTTT.

The chain carries TRBV3-1 and TRBJ1-2, with 7 bases aligning to TRBD1. Germline-derived CDR1 and CDR2 are LGHDT and YNNKEL (reference sequence). V lost 0 bases to trimming and J lost 6 bases; unmatched junction nucleotides: 7. The CDR3 runs 15 residues. The CDR3 DNA is TGTGCCAGCAGCCAAGATGTCGAGGGGGCGAATGGCTACACCTTC. Protein product: CASSQDVEGANGYTF.

This chain links TRBV20-1 with TRBJ1-1; no firm D call. Germline-derived CDR1 and CDR2 are DFQATT and SNEGSKA (reference sequence). This CDR3 is 11 amino acids long. V gave up 2 bases and J gave up 4 bases, with 5 bases separating them. CDR3 amino acids: CSARHGTEAFF. The CDR3 coding sequence is TGCAGTGCTAGACATGGCACTGAAGCTTTCTTT.

The chain carries TRBV7-3 and TRBJ1-1; 10 nucleotides line up with TRBD1. The CDR3 spans 14 residues. Germline V gene sequence: CDR1 SGHTA, CDR2 FQGTGA. Trimming took 2 bases from V and 6 from J; bases not matched to a gene: 3. The CDR3 region is CASSLQGQGAEAFF. The CDR3 DNA follows: TGTGCCAGCAGCTTACAAGGACAGGGGGCTGAAGCTTTCTTT.

The genes are TRBV27 and TRBJ2-5, with 10 nucleotides matching TRBD1. Looked up from germline, CDR1 is MNHEY and CDR2 is SMNVEV (reference sequence). This CDR3 has 16 residues. With V trimmed by 2 bases and J by 5 bases, 8 bases remained unmatched. This chain's CDR3 is CASSLGQTGGVETQYF. Here the CDR3 DNA reads TGTGCCAGCAGTTTAGGACAGACAGGGGGCGTGGAGACCCAGTACTTC.

The chain carries TRBV5-4 and TRBJ1-2; D possibly corresponds to TRBD1 (5 bases). Germline assignment: CDR1 SGHNT and CDR2 YYREEE (reference sequence). The CDR3 runs to 15 residues. Trimming took off 4 bases at V and 6 bases at J, with 19 bases between the two ends. CDR3 region: CASSGGNGGPDGYTF. The CDR3 DNA reads TGTGCCAGCAGCGGAGGGAATGGGGGACCCGATGGCTACACCTTC.

This chain uses TRBV5-5 with TRBJ2-3; 7 bases are a match to TRBD1. The length of the CDR3 is 13 residues. Germline V CDR1 and CDR2: SGHKS, YYEKEE (reference sequence). J lost 4 bases, V lost 4 bases, and 3 bases had no gene match. DNA for the CDR3: TGTGCCAGCAGCCACACAGGGGCAGATACGCAGTATTTT. This encodes CASSHTGADTQYF.

The chain uses TRBV19 and TRBJ2-7, with D perhaps matching TRBD1 (5 bases). The CDR3 sequence is 15 residues long. Germline V CDR1 and CDR2: LNHDA, SQIVND (reference sequence). Trimming shortened V by 4 bases and J by 0 bases, and 13 bases separated the two germline ends. The CDR3 reads CASSTFRVDSYEQYF. The CDR3, as DNA: TGTGCCAGTAGTACCTTCAGGGTAGACTCCTACGAGCAGTACTTC.

This rearrangement joins TRBV25-1 to TRBJ2-7; D perhaps matches TRBD2 (6 bases). Germline CDR1 MGHDK, CDR2 SYGVNS. Trimming took 5 bases from V and 3 from J, leaving 8 bases between them. This CDR3 region has 12 residues. The CDR3 here is CASSRRGYEQYF. The CDR3 nucleotides read TGTGCCAGCAGTCGGCGGGGCTACGAGCAGTACTTC.

The J gene is TRBJ2-1, the V gene TRBV27, with 7 bases aligning to TRBD2. V trimming: 0 bases; J trimming: 7 bases; junction bases outside the gene matches: 12. The CDR3 runs 17 residues. Per the germline V gene, CDR1 is MNHEY and CDR2 is SMNVEV (reference sequence). The chain's CDR3 is CASSLSNPRLAGNEQFF. The CDR3 coding sequence is TGTGCCAGCAGTTTATCAAATCCCCGACTAGCAGGTAATGAGCAGTTCTTC.

This clonotype was seen only once. The chain uses TRBV5-1 and TRBJ1-1; D perhaps matches TRBD1 (6 bases). The V and J ends lost 6 bases and 0 bases respectively, with 18 bases between them. The CDR3 has 16 residues. Germline CDR1 and CDR2: SGHRS and YFSETQ. The CDR3 reads CASTEEGTRLNTEAFF. DNA of the CDR3: TGCGCCAGCACCGAAGAGGGGACAAGACTGAACACTGAAGCTTTCTTT.

The chain is built from TRBV19 and TRBJ1-1; 8 bases are a match to TRBD1. Germline loops: CDR1 LNHDA, CDR2 SQIVND (reference sequence). The CDR3 sequence is 13 residues long. Trimming cost V 5 bases and J 4 bases; bases outside gene matches: 3. The CDR3 DNA reads as TGTGCCAGTAGTGGACAGGGCAGCACTGAAGCTTTCTTT. It yields the protein CASSGQGSTEAFF.

The chain uses TRBV7-9 and TRBJ1-1; no firm D call. Trimming left V 0 bases short and J 4 bases short, with 9 bases between. CDR1 is SEHNR, CDR2 FQNEAQ, per germline (reference sequence). This CDR3 comprises 14 residues. CDR3 nucleotides: TGTGCCAGCAGCTTAGCGACGTCAGTCACTGAAGCTTTCTTT. This sequence encodes CASSLATSVTEAFF.

This sequence joins TRBV11-3 and TRBJ2-2, with TRBD1 as a possible D gene (6 bases). V was trimmed by 5 bases and J by 1 base, leaving 11 bases between them. Germline CDR1 SGHNT, CDR2 YENEEA. This CDR3 has 15 amino acids. The CDR3 DNA sequence: TGTGCCAGCAGCCGCGCAGGGGTGAACACCGGGGAGCTGTTTTTT. It is translated as CASSRAGVNTGELFF.

The chain has TRBV20-1 and TRBJ1-3; D is possibly TRBD1 (6 bases). The germline gives CDR1 DFQATT, CDR2 SNEGSKA (reference sequence). The CDR3 is 13 residues long. The ends were cut back, 3 bases at V and 1 base at J, with 7 bases in the middle. CDR3 coding DNA: TGCAGTGCTAGCGGACAGTCTGGAAACACCATATATTTT. Its protein product is CSASGQSGNTIYF.

This chain joins TRBV2 and TRBJ2-7; unclear D gene. This CDR3 has 12 amino acids. Germline CDR1 and CDR2: SNHLY and FYNNEI. V was clipped by 4 bases and J by 3 bases, with 7 bases between them. This chain's CDR3 is CASSGLGYEQYF. DNA for the CDR3: TGTGCCAGCAGTGGACTGGGCTACGAGCAGTACTTC. The complete variable domain, with remaining parts taken from reference TRBV2 and TRBJ2-7, reads EPEVTQTPSHQVTQMGQEVILRCVPISNHLYFYWYRQILGQKVEFLVSFYNNEISEKSEIFDDQFSVERPDGSNFTLKIRSTKLEDSAMYFCASSGLGYEQYFGPGTRLTVT.

The chain links TRBV29-1 to TRBJ2-7; 9 bases agree with TRBD1. The CDR3 is 22 residues long. Germline CDR1 reads SQVTM; CDR2 reads ANQGSEA. V gave up 6 bases and J gave up 6 bases; unmatched junction bases: 36. CDR3 DNA: TGCAGCGTCATATTCCGGGACAGGGAACCGAGGGGTGAGGACGACCACGGGACCGAGCAGTACTTC. It translates to CSVIFRDREPRGEDDHGTEQYF.

The chain couples TRBV3-1 to TRBJ1-5, with 8 bases identical to TRBD1. The CDR3 consists of 16 residues. The J segment lost 9 bases and the V segment lost 3 bases, leaving 13 bases of the junction unmatched. Germline-derived CDR1 and CDR2 are LGHDT and YNNKEL (reference sequence). CDR3 loop: CASSQSSGTGEWPQHF. The CDR3 nucleotides read TGTGCCAGCAGCCAGAGTTCCGGGACAGGAGAGTGGCCCCAGCATTTT.

The chain has TRBV27 and TRBJ1-1, with 7 bases that match TRBD1. The CDR3 is 13 residues long. CDR1 and CDR2 (germline): MNHEY, SMNVEV (reference sequence). V gave up 5 bases and J gave up 7 bases; unmatched junction bases: 7. CDR3 region: CASSRTGSFEAFF. The CDR3 DNA reads TGTGCCAGCAGTCGGACAGGCTCATTTGAAGCTTTCTTT.

V gene TRBV20-1 combines with J gene TRBJ2-1, with TRBD2 matching over 12 bases. V shed 1 base and J 9 bases; nucleotides not matched to a gene: 4. The CDR3 is made up of 14 amino acids. CDR1 and CDR2 (germline): DFQATT, SNEGSKA (reference sequence). CDR3 region: CSARGLAGVGEQFF. DNA for the CDR3: TGCAGTGCTAGAGGACTAGCGGGGGTCGGTGAGCAGTTCTTC.